This TCR beta chain stems from a study of early T cells in non-severe SARS-CoV-2 infection. TCRdb analysed the 5' RACE reads with MiXCR anew, one entry per CDR3 protein. The data contain about 61,000 distinct CDR3 sequences, more than 9% of them singletons. The germline V and J ends were trimmed by 3 bases and 2 bases, with 12 bases remaining between them. The CDR3 covers 15 residues. Germline CDR1 SGHKS, CDR2 YYEKEE (reference sequence). This clonotype was observed a few times. The sequence was obtained from an adult who was a healthcare worker with PCR-confirmed SARS-CoV-2 infection or an uninfected control (not recorded which). The chain has TRBV5-5 and TRBJ2-1; D perhaps matches TRBD2 (6 bases). The material sequenced was whole blood. This chain's CDR3 is CASSSRLGTYNEQFF. CDR3 nucleotides: TGTGCCAGCAGCTCCCGACTAGGTACCTACAATGAGCAGTTCTTC.